Only a few counts were recorded for the clone carrying this T cell receptor (beta chain). Original processing methods: Amplification from reference gene primers served as the basis for estimated nucleated cell counts. Here immunoSEQ multiplex PCR was the method, and the copy in TCRdb shows in-frame clones only, minus some. That table furnishes V, J and clone size, whereas the DNA furnished D and trimming. This sample has more than 250,000 clones, with approximately 87% found just once. The entry originates in a study of blood T cell repertoires in COVID-19. The specimen sequenced was peripheral blood. This clonotype was sampled from a man between 60 and 75 years old who had recovered from COVID-19.

The CDR3 loop reads CASSKGDSYNSPLHF. Here the CDR3 DNA reads TGTGCCAGCAGCAAAGGAGACTCCTATAATTCACCCCTCCACTTT. The gene calls are TRBV9 and TRBJ1-6, with D unclear. CDR1 and CDR2 (germline): SGDLS, YYNGEE. The CDR3 runs to 15 residues. V shed 4 bases and J shed 0 bases, with 8 bases lying between them.